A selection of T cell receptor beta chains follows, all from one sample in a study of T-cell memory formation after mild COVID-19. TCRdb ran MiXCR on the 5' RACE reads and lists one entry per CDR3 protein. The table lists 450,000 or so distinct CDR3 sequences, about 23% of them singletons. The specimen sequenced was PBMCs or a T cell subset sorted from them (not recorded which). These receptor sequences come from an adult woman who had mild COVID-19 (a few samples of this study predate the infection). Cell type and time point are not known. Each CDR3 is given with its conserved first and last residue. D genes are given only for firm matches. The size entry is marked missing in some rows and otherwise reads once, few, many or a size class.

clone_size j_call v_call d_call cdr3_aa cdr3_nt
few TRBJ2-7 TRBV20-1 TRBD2 CSARDQNSGSSYEQYF TGCAGTGCTAGAGATCAGAATAGCGGGAGCTCCTACGAGCAGTACTTC
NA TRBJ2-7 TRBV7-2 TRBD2 CASSRTSGSNHEQYF TGTGCCAGCAGCCGCACTAGCGGGAGTAACCACGAGCAGTACTTC
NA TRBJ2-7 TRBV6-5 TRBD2 CASSPYMGRDYEQYF TGTGCCAGCAGTCCATACATGGGGAGGGACTACGAGCAGTACTTC
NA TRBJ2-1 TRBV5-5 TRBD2 CASSAGLASWNEQFF TGTGCCAGCAGCGCGGGACTAGCAAGTTGGAATGAGCAGTTCTTC
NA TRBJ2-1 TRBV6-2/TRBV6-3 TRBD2 CASSSWEREGVWGEQFF TGTGCCAGCAGCTCCTGGGAGCGGGAGGGGGTGTGGGGTGAGCAGTTCTTC
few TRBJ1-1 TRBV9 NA CASSPGGKGEAFF TGTGCCAGCAGCCCCGGGGGCAAAGGGGAAGCTTTCTTT
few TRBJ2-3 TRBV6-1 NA CASSRRVQDTQYF TGTGCCAGCAGTAGGCGGGTTCAAGATACGCAGTATTTT
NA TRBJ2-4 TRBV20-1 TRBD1 CSATRTGLAKNIQYF TGCAGTGCCACCCGGACAGGGTTAGCCAAAAACATTCAGTACTTC
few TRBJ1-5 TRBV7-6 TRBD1 CASSMEGGAGNQPQHF TGTGCCAGCAGCATGGAAGGGGGCGCGGGCAATCAGCCCCAGCATTTT
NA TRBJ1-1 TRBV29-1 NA CSVEDGSMNTEAFF TGCAGCGTTGAAGACGGCAGCATGAACACTGAAGCTTTCTTT
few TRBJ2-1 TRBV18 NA CASSPWRETLNNEQFF TGTGCCAGCTCACCATGGAGGGAGACACTTAACAATGAGCAGTTCTTC
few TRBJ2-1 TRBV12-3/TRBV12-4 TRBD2 CASSPRNRTSGSSSYNEQFF TGTGCCAGCAGTCCTCGGAACAGGACTAGCGGGAGTAGCTCCTACAATGAGCAGTTCTTC
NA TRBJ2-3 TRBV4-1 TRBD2 CASSRLLAGPSTDTQYF TGCGCCAGCAGCCGCTTACTAGCGGGGCCTAGCACAGATACGCAGTATTTT
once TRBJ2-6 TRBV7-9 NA CASSLASGRANVLTF TGTGCCAGCAGCTTAGCATCAGGGCGGGCCAACGTCCTGACTTTC
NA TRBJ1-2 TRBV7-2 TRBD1 CASSFDRGRVGATF TGTGCCAGCAGCTTCGACAGGGGGCGCGTCGGGGCCACCTTC
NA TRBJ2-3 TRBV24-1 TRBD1 CATSDPSTGGSEDTQYF TGTGCCACCAGTGACCCATCAACAGGGGGTAGTGAAGATACGCAGTATTTT
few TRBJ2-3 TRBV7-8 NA CASINADTQYF TGTGCCAGCATCAATGCAGATACGCAGTATTTT
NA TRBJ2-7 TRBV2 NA CASSEPVRDEQYF TGTGCCAGCAGTGAACCAGTCCGGGACGAGCAGTACTTC
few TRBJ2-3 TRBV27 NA CASSVTVGADTQYF TGTGCCAGCAGCGTGACTGTTGGTGCAGATACGCAGTATTTT
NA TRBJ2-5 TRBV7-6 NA CASSLAGEGETQYF TGTGCCAGCAGCTTAGCAGGGGAAGGAGAGACCCAGTACTTC
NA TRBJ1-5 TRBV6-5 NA CASSYGQNQPQHF TGTGCCAGCAGTTACGGGCAGAATCAGCCCCAGCATTTT
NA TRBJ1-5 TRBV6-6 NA CASSRDIIRQPQHF TGTGCCAGCAGCCGGGACATAATAAGACAGCCCCAGCATTTT
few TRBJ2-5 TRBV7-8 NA CASSQEVGAETQYF TGTGCCAGCAGCCAGGAGGTGGGGGCGGAGACCCAGTACTTC
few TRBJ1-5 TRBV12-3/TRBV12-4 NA CASSRLALGNQPQHF TGTGCCAGCAGCCGGTTGGCTTTGGGCAATCAGCCCCAGCATTTT
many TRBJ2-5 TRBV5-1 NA CASSLDGTQYF TGCGCCAGCAGCTTGGATGGGACCCAGTACTTC
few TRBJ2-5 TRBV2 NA CASSAPAGGQETQYF TGTGCCAGCAGTGCCCCGGCGGGTGGGCAAGAGACCCAGTACTTC
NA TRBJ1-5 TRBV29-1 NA CSAPGNEGDQPQHF TGCAGCGCCCCCGGCAATGAGGGGGATCAGCCCCAGCATTTT
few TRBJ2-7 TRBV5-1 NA CASSVQASYEQYF TGCGCCAGCAGCGTACAGGCTTCCTACGAGCAGTACTTC
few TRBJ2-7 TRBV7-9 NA CASRRDLTEQYF TGTGCCAGCAGGCGGGACCTAACCGAGCAGTACTTC
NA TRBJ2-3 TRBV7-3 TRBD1 CASSLQGAGRDTQYF TGTGCCAGCAGCTTACAGGGGGCGGGAAGAGATACGCAGTATTTT